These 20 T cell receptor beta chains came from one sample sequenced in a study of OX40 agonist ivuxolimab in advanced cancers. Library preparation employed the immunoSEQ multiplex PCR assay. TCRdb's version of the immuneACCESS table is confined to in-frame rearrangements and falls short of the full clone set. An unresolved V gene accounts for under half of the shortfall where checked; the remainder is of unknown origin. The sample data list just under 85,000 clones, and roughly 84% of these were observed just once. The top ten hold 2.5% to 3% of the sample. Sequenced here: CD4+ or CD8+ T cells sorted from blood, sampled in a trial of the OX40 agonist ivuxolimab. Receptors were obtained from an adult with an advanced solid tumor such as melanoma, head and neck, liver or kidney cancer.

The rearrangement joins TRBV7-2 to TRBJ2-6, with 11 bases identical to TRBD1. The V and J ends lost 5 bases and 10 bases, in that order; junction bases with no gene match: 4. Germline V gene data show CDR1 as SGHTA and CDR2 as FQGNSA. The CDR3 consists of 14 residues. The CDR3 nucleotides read TGTGCCAGCAGCCCGGGACAGGGGGGGAACGTCCTGACTTTC. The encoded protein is CASSPGQGGNVLTF.

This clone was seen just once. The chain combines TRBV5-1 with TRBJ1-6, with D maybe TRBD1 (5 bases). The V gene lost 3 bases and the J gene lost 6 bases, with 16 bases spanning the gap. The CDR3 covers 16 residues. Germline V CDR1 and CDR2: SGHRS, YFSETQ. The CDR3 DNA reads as TGCGCCAGCAGCTATTCCGGGACGGAAGTTAATTCACCCCTCCACTTT. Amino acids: CASSYSGTEVNSPLHF.

In nucleotides, the CDR3 is TGTGCCAGCAGCACAGGGGGCAAGGTTGAAGCTTTCTTT. Residues: CASSTGGKVEAFF. The rearrangement links TRBV7-3 to TRBJ1-1, with TRBD1 matching 9 bases. J gave up 7 bases and V 5 bases, and 5 bases lay outside the gene matches. Germline loops: CDR1 SGHTA, CDR2 FQGTGA. CDR3 length: 13 amino acids.

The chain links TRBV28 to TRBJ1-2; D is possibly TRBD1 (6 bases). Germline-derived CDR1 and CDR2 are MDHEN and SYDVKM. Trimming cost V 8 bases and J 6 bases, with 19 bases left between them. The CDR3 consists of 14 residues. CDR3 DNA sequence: TGTGCCAGCGGAGGAACAGGGTGGGAAGATGGCTACACCTTC. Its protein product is CASGGTGWEDGYTF.

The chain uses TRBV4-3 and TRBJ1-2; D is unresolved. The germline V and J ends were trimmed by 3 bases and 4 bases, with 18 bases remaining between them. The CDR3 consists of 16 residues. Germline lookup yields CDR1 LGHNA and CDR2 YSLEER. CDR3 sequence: CASSQYPDSSGYGYTF. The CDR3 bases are TGCGCCAGCAGCCAGTATCCGGACTCCTCCGGCTATGGCTACACCTTC.

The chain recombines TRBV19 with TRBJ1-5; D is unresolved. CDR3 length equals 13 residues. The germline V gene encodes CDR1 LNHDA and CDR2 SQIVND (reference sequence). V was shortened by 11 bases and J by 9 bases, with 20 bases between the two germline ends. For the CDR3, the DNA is TGTGCCTCCAGTACCGGGCGGCGGCGGCCCCAGCATTTT. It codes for CASSTGRRRPQHF. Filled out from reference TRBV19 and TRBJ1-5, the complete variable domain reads DGGITQSPKYLFRKEGQNVTLSCEQNLNHDAMYWYRQDPGQGLRLIYYSQIVNDFQKGDIAEGYSVSREKKESFPLTVTSAQKNPTAFYLCASSTGRRRPQHFGDGTRLSIL.

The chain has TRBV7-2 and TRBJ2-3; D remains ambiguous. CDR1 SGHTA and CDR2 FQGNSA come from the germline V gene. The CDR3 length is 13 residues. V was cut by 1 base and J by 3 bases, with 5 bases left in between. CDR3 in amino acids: CASSLVKTDTQYF. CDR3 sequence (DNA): TGTGCCAGCAGCTTAGTGAAGACAGATACGCAGTATTTT.

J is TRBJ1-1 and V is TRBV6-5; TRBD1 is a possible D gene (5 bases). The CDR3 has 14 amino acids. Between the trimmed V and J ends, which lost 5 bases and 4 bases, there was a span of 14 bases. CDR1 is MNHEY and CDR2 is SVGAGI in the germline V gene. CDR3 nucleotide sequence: TGTGCCAGCAGTGACAATCAGGGAACCACTGAAGCTTTCTTT. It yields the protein CASSDNQGTTEAFF.

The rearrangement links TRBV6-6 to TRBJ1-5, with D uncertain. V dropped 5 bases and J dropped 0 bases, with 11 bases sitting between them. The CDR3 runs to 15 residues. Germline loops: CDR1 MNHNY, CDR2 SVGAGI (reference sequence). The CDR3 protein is CASSKGTDSNQPQHF. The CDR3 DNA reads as TGTGCCAGCAGTAAAGGAACGGATAGCAATCAGCCCCAGCATTTT.

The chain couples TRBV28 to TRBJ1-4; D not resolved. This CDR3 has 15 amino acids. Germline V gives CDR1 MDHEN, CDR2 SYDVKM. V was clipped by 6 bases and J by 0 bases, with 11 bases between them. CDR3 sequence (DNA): TGTGCCAGCAGCCCGAGGACGGCAACTAATGAAAAACTGTTTTTT. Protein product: CASSPRTATNEKLFF.

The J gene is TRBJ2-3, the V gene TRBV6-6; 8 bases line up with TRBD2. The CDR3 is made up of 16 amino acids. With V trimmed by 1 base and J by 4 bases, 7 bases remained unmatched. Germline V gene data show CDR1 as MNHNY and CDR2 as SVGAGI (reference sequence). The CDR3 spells CASSYFRGGVADTQYF. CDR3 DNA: TGTGCCAGCAGTTACTTTCGGGGGGGCGTAGCAGATACGCAGTATTTT.

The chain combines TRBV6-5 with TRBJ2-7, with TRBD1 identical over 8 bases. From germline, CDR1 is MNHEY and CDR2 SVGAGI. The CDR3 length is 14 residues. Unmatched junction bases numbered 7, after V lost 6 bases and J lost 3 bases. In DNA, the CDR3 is TGTGCCAGCAGAATCGGACAGGGATACTACGAGCAGTACTTC. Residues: CASRIGQGYYEQYF.

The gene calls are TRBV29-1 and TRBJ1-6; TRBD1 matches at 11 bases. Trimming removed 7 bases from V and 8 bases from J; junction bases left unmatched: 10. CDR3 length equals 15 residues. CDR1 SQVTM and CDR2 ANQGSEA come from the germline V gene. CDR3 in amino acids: CSARTGGLGDSPLHF. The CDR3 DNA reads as TGCAGCGCCAGGACAGGGGGCCTAGGTGATTCACCCCTCCACTTT.

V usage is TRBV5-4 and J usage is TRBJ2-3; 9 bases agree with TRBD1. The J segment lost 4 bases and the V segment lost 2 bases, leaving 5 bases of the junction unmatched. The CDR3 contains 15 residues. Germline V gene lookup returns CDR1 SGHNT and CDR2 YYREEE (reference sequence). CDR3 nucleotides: TGTGCCAGCAGCTTCCCGACAGGGGGTCCAGATACGCAGTATTTT. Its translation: CASSFPTGGPDTQYF. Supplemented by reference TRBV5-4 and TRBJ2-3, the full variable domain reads ETGVTQSPTHLIKTRGQQVTLRCSSQSGHNTVSWYQQALGQGPQFIFQYYREEENGRGNFPPRFSGLQFPNYSSELNVNALELDDSALYLCASSFPTGGPDTQYFGPGTRLTVL.

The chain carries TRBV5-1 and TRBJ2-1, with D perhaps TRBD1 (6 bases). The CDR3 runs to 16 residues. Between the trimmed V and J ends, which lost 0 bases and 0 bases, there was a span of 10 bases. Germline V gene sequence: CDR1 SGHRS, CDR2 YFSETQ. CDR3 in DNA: TGCGCCAGCAGCTTGGCCGACAGGAGCTCCTACAATGAGCAGTTCTTC. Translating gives CASSLADRSSYNEQFF.

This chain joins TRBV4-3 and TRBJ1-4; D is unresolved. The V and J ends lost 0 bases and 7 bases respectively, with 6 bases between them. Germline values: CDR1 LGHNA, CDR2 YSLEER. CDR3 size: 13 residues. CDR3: CASSQDFSEKLFF. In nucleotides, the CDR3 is TGCGCCAGCAGCCAAGATTTCAGTGAAAAACTGTTTTTT.

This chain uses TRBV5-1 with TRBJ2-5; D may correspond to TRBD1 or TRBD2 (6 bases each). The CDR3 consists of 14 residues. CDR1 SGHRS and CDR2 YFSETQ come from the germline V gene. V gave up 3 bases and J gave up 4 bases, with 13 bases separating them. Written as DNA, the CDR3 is TGCGCCAGCAGCTCTCTTGGGGGGCGAGAGACCCAGTACTTC. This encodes CASSSLGGRETQYF.

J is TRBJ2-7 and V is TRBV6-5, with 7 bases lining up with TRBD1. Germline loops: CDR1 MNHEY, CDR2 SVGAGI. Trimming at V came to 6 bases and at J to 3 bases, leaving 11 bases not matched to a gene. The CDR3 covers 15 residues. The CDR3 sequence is CASRPSGTALYEQYF. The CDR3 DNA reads TGTGCCAGCAGACCGTCCGGGACAGCCCTCTACGAGCAGTACTTC.

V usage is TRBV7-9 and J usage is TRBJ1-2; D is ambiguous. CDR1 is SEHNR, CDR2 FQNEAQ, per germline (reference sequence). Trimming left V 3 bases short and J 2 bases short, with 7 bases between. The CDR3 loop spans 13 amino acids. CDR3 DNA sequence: TGTGCCAGCAGCTTCGGACCGAACTATGGCTACACCTTC. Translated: CASSFGPNYGYTF.

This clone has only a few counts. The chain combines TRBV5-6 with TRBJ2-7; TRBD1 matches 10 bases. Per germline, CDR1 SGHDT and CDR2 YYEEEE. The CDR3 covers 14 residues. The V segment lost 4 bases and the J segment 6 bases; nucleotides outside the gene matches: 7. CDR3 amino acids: CASSRGTGVGEQYF. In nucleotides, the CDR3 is TGTGCCAGCAGCCGCGGGACAGGGGTCGGCGAGCAGTACTTC. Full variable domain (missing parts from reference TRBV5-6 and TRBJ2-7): DAGVTQSPTHLIKTRGQQVTLRCSPKSGHDTVSWYQQALGQGPQFIFQYYEEEERQRGNFPDRFSGHQFPNYSSELNVNALLLGDSALYLCASSRGTGVGEQYFGPGTRLTVT.